These T cell receptor beta chains were read from a single sample in a study of shared clonotypes between healthy human individuals. Using immunoSEQ multiplex PCR, the repertoire was profiled, and TCRdb retains in-frame clones only, with some absent. The sample consists of about 2 million clones, about 95% of them appearing once. The sequenced sample consisted of naive CD8+ T cells sorted from blood. The origin of the receptors is a man between 18 and 35 years old in good health. Both conserved end residues are part of each CDR3. The D gene is left open where the match is weak. Not every row has a clone size; where given, it reads once, few, many or a size class.

v_call	d_call	j_call	clone_size	cdr3_aa	cdr3_nt
TRBV5-4	TRBD1	TRBJ1-2	.	CASSLATGGPTHYGYTF	TGTGCCAGCAGCTTGGCAACAGGGGGTCCGACCCACTATGGCTACACCTTC
TRBV15	.	TRBJ2-5	.	CATSRSGHLQETQYF	TGTGCCACCAGCAGATCAGGACACCTCCAAGAGACCCAGTACTTC
TRBV7-9	TRBD1	TRBJ1-4	.	CASTLPRTGEFEKLFF	TGTGCCAGCACCCTACCCCGGACAGGGGAGTTTGAAAAACTGTTTTTT
TRBV29-1	TRBD1	TRBJ1-2	.	CSVLPAGQATYGYTF	TGCAGCGTTCTACCAGCAGGACAGGCAACCTATGGCTACACCTTC
TRBV6-6	TRBD1	TRBJ1-2	.	CASSYTGGHYGYTF	TGTGCCAGCAGTTACACAGGGGGCCACTATGGCTACACCTTC
TRBV13	TRBD1	TRBJ2-3	.	CASGTGTGGKDTQYF	TGTGCCAGTGGTACCGGGACAGGGGGCAAAGATACGCAGTATTTT
TRBV7-6	TRBD2	TRBJ2-1	.	CASTPGEGNEQFF	TGTGCCAGCACCCCGGGGGAGGGGAATGAGCAGTTCTTC
TRBV4-1	TRBD1	TRBJ1-2	once	CASSLPGGPQNYGYTF	TGCGCCAGCAGCCTACCAGGGGGGCCACAGAACTATGGCTACACCTTC
TRBV6-1	.	TRBJ1-1	.	CASSVRLYYLGSGTEAFF	TGTGCCAGCAGTGTACGACTCTACTACCTAGGGTCTGGCACTGAAGCTTTCTTT
TRBV30	.	TRBJ2-3	once	CASDETGAGDTQYF	TGTGCCTCCGACGAGACGGGGGCGGGAGATACGCAGTATTTT
TRBV10-3	.	TRBJ2-7	.	CAISERSYEQYF	TGTGCCATCAGTGAGCGGAGTTACGAGCAGTACTTC
TRBV5-1	.	TRBJ2-5	.	CASSLLSETGYGETQYF	TGCGCCAGCAGCTTGTTGTCTGAGACAGGTTATGGAGAGACCCAGTACTTC
TRBV28	TRBD1	TRBJ2-7	.	CASSLLGQGVYEQYF	TGTGCCAGCAGTTTACTTGGACAGGGGGTGTACGAGCAGTACTTC
TRBV20-1	.	TRBJ2-3	few	CSARDYDTQYF	TGCAGTGCTAGAGATTACGATACGCAGTATTTT
TRBV5-8	TRBD2	TRBJ2-3	.	CASSLLAGGFTDTQYF	TGTGCCAGCAGCTTACTAGCGGGGGGTTTCACAGATACGCAGTATTTT
TRBV2	.	TRBJ2-7	once	CASTPPSRGFYEQYF	TGTGCCAGCACCCCCCCGAGCAGGGGTTTCTACGAGCAGTACTTC
TRBV13	.	TRBJ1-1	.	CASSLVDSEAFF	TGTGCCAGCAGCTTAGTCGACAGTGAAGCTTTCTTT
TRBV19	.	TRBJ2-7	.	CASSWQKGPYEQYF	TGTGCCAGTAGTTGGCAAAAGGGCCCCTACGAGCAGTACTTC
TRBV5-8	.	TRBJ2-7	.	CASSFFGGTYEQYF	TGTGCCAGCAGCTTTTTTGGGGGCACCTACGAGCAGTACTTC
TRBV28	TRBD1	TRBJ1-4	.	CASSLFQGAIEKLFF	TGTGCCAGCAGTTTATTTCAGGGGGCAATTGAAAAACTGTTTTTT
TRBV5-5	.	TRBJ1-2	.	CASSELSLRGGSYGYTF	TGTGCCAGCAGCGAGCTCTCCCTTAGGGGAGGGAGCTATGGCTACACCTTC
TRBV7-8	.	TRBJ1-6	few	CASSFGVSYNSPLHF	TGTGCCAGCAGCTTCGGCGTCTCCTATAATTCACCCCTCCACTTT
TRBV6-6	.	TRBJ1-1	.	CASSWGLLTVNTEAFF	TGTGCCAGCAGTTGGGGTCTACTCACCGTGAACACTGAAGCTTTCTTT
TRBV6-6	.	TRBJ2-7	.	CASSATQLNYEQYF	TGTGCCAGCAGTGCGACCCAACTGAACTACGAGCAGTACTTC